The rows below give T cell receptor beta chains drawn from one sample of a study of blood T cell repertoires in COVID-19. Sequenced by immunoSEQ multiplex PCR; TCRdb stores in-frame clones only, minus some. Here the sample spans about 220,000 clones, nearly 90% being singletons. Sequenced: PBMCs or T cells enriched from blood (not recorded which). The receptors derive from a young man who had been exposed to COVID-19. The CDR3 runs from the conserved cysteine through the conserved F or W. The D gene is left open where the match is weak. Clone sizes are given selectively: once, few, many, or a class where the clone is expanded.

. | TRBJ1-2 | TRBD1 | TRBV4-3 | TGCGCCAGCAGCCAAGATGCGACAGGGTTAGGCTACACCTTC | CASSQDATGLGYTF
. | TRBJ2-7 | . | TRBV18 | TGTGCCAGCTCAGACTTTAGGGGGACCTACGAGCAGTACTTC | CASSDFRGTYEQYF
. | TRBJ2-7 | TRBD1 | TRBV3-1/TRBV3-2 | TGTGCCAGCAGCCAAGATTCAAGGACAGGGAACGAGCAGTACTTC | CASSQDSRTGNEQYF
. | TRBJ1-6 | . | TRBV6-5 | TGTGCCGCGGGAATTGGGACGGTGGGTTCACCCCTCCACTTT | CAAGIGTVGSPLHF
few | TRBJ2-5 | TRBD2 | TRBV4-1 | TGCGCCAGCAGCCAAGAAAAGTTCGCTAGCGGGGGGAATAAAGAGACCCAGTACTTC | CASSQEKFASGGNKETQYF
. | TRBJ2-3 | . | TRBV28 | TGTGCCAGCAGTTACGGGGGCACAGATACGCAGTATTTT | CASSYGGTDTQYF
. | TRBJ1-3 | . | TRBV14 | TGTGCCAGCAGCCAAGAGCAGGGCTCTTTAAACACCATATATTTT | CASSQEQGSLNTIYF
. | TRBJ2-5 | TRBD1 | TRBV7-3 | TGTGCCAGCAGCGATGGCAGGGGGCTGGAAGAGACCCAGTACTTC | CASSDGRGLEETQYF
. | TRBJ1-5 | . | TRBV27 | TGTGCCAGCAGCGAAAATCCCCGAGGCAATCAGCCCCAGCATTTT | CASSENPRGNQPQHF
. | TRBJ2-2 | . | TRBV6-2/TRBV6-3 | TGTGCCAGCAGTACGTTCTTCCGGGGTAACACCGGGGAGCTGTTTTTT | CASSTFFRGNTGELFF
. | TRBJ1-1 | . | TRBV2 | TGTGCCAGCAGCGAGACAGGAAACACTGAAGCTTTCTTT | CASSETGNTEAFF
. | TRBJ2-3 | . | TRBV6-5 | TGTGCCAGCAGTTACTCGCAGGGGTTAACAGATACGCAGTATTTT | CASSYSQGLTDTQYF
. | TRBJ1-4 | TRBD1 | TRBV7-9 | TGTGCCAGCAGCTCACAAAGCCGAGACAGGGACGAAAAACTGTTTTTT | CASSSQSRDRDEKLFF
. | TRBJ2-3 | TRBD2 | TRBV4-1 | TGCGCCAGCAGCCAAGATATCGGGGGGGCCCAGTATTTT | CASSQDIGGAQYF
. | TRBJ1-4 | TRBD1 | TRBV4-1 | TGCGCCAGCAGCCAAGGGTGGGACAGTAATGAAAAACTGTTTTTT | CASSQGWDSNEKLFF
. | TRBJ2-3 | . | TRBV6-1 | TGTGCCAGCAGTGAAGATCAGGGGTCTACAGATACGCAGTATTTT | CASSEDQGSTDTQYF